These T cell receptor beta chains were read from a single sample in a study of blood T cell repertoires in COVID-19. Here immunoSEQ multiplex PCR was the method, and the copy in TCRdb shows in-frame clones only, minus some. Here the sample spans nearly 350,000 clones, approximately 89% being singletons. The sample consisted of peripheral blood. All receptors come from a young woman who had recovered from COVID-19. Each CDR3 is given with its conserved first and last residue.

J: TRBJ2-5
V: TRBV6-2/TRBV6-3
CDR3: CASSYSGQQETQYF

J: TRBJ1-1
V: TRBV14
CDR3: CASSPQAGGTEAFF

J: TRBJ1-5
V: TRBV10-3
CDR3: CAISERKGVGGNQPQHF

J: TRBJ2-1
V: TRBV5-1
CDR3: CASSSTSGPYNEQFF

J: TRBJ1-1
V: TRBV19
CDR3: CASSPNTEAFF

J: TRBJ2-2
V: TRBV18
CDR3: CASSSQTSGGNFNTGELFF

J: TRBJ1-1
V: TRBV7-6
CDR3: CASSLFGGVNTEAFF

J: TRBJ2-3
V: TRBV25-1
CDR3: CASSPGRSQYF

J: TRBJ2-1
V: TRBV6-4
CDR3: CASSPLGLAGHYNEQFF

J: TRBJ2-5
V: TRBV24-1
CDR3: CATSAGGLKDQETQYF

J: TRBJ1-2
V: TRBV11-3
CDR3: CASSPPTGAGNYGYTF

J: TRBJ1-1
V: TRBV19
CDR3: CASSINPQGSTEAFF

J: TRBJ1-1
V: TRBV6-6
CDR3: CASSPGGYTEAFF

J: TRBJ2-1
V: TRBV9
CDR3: CASSSQGQGHSPRFF

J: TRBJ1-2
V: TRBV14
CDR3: CASSQVDLITNGYTF

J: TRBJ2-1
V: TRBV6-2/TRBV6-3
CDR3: CASSSRRELYNEQFF

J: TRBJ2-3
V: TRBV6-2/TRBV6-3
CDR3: CASSLAGATQYF

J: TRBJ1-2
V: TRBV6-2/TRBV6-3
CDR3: CASSYEARTNGYTF

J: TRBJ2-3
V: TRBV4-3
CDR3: CASSPLRGSTDTQYF

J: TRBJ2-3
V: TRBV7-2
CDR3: CASSRRLAGGRVTDTQYF

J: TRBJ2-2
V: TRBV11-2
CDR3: CASSTAGELFF

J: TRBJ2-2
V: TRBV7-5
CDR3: CARSPGLAGTGELFF

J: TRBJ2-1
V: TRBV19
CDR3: CASSKVAGSRNEQFF

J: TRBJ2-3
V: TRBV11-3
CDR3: CASSLVAGETGTQYF

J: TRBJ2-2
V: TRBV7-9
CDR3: CASSLSGGQGDAGELFF

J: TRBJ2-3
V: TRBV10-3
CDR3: CAITAHGGLGQNTQYF

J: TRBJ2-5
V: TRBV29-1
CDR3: CSVGLTIGETQYF

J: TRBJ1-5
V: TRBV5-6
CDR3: CASSWGTGANQPQHF